The 8 T cell receptor beta chains below come from one sample, sequenced in a study of blood T cell repertoires in COVID-19. Only in-frame clones appear in the TCRdb table, and some are missing; sequencing was by immunoSEQ multiplex PCR. The table records about 250,000 clones, around 84% of them present only once. The material sequenced was PBMCs or T cells enriched from blood (not recorded which). These TCRs come from a woman aged 50 to 65 who had been exposed to COVID-19.

The CDR3 here is CASTGGEKGGYTF. CDR3 DNA: TGTGCCAGCACAGGGGGCGAAAAGGGTGGCTACACCTTC. V gene TRBV9 combines with J gene TRBJ1-2, with 8 positions matching TRBD1. Germline V CDR1 and CDR2: SGDLS, YYNGEE. This CDR3 spans 13 amino acids. The V gene end was trimmed by 6 bases and the J gene end by 7 bases; junction bases not matched to a gene: 8.

This chain uses TRBV28 with TRBJ1-1, with TRBD1 as a possible D gene (5 bases). The CDR3 has 14 residues. CDR1 and CDR2 (germline): MDHEN, SYDVKM. Trimming took off 3 bases at V and 3 bases at J, with 11 bases between the two ends. CDR3 sequence: CASSLGGVYTEAFF. In DNA form, the CDR3 reads TGTGCCAGCAGTTTGGGAGGGGTGTACACTGAAGCTTTCTTT.

CDR3: CASSVEGNGVLGYTF. The CDR3, as DNA: TGTGCCAGCAGCGTAGAGGGGAATGGAGTGTTAGGCTACACCTTC. The rearrangement uses TRBV9 and TRBJ1-2; D possibly corresponds to TRBD1 (5 bases). The V end lost 0 bases, the J end lost 8 bases, and 17 bases lay between the germline ends. Germline CDR1 SGDLS, CDR2 YYNGEE. This CDR3 is built from 15 residues.

This chain connects TRBV7-2 to TRBJ1-3, with D possibly TRBD1 on 5 matching bases. V dropped 2 bases and J dropped 2 bases, with 13 bases sitting between them. There are 16 residues in the CDR3. Germline CDR1 SGHTA, CDR2 FQGNSA. The CDR3 spells CASSLSGGIPGNTIYF. In DNA form, the CDR3 reads TGTGCCAGCAGCTTAAGCGGGGGGATACCTGGAAACACCATATATTTT.

The V call is TRBV9, the J call TRBJ1-1; 7 bases map to TRBD1. Unmatched junction bases numbered 7, after V lost 4 bases and J lost 4 bases. CDR1 SGDLS and CDR2 YYNGEE come from the germline V gene. The CDR3 covers 14 residues. The CDR3 reads CASSPLGGPTEAFF. The DNA for the CDR3 is TGTGCCAGCAGCCCCCTAGGGGGCCCCACTGAAGCTTTCTTT.

The V gene is TRBV9, the J gene TRBJ2-7; the match to TRBD1 covers 8 bases. After removal of 4 bases from V and 2 bases from J, the junction contained 8 bases not matched to a gene. The CDR3 runs to 15 residues. Germline CDR1 SGDLS, CDR2 YYNGEE. The CDR3 sequence: CASSPRQGSAYEQYF. CDR3 coding DNA: TGTGCCAGCAGCCCCCGACAGGGGTCAGCCTACGAGCAGTACTTC.

The V and J genes are TRBV24-1 and TRBJ1-1; 8 bases are a match to TRBD1. V shed 2 bases and J 5 bases; nucleotides not matched to a gene: 6. The CDR3 totals 15 residues. Germline loops: CDR1 KGHDR, CDR2 SFDVKD. The CDR3 is CATSDSRTGRTEAFF. The CDR3 DNA reads as TGTGCCACCAGTGATTCGCGGACAGGGAGGACTGAAGCTTTCTTT.

The chain employs TRBV9 and TRBJ2-3; 7 bases are shared with TRBD2. V was pared by 4 bases and J by 2 bases, with 7 bases of the junction left unmatched. Germline V gene data show CDR1 as SGDLS and CDR2 as YYNGEE. The CDR3 extends over 15 amino acids. This CDR3 reads CASSNLAALTDTQYF. The CDR3 nucleotides read TGTGCCAGCAGCAACCTAGCGGCACTCACAGATACGCAGTATTTT.